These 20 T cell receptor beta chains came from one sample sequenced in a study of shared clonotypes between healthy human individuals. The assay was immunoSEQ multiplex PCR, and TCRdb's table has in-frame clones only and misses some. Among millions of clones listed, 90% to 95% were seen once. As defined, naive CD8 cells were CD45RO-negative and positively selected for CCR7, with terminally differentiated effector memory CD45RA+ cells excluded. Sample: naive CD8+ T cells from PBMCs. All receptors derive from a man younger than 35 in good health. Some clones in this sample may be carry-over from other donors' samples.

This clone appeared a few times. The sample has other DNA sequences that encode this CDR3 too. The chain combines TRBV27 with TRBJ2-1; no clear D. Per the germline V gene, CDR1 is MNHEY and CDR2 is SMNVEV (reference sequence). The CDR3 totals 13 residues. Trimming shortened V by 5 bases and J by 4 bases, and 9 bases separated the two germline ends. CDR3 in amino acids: CASSLRVYNEQFF. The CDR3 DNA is TGTGCCAGCAGTCTCCGGGTTTACAATGAGCAGTTCTTC.

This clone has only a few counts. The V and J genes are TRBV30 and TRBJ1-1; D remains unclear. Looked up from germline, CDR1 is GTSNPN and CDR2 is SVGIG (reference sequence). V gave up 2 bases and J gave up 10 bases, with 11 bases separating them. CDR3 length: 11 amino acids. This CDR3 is CAWSYGPGAFF. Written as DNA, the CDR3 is TGTGCCTGGAGTTACGGGCCCGGAGCTTTCTTT.

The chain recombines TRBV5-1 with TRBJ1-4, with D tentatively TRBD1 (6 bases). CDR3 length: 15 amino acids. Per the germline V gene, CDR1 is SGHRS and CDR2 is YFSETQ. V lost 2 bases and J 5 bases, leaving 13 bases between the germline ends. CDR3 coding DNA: TGCGCCAGCAGCTTCCGGGCAGGGGTAAATGAAAAACTGTTTTTT. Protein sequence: CASSFRAGVNEKLFF.

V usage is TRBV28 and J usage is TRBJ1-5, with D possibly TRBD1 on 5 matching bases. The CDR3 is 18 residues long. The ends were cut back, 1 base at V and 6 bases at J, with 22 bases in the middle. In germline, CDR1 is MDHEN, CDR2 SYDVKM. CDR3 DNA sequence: TGTGCCAGCAGTTTATATTTTTTGTCGGTGGGGGATACTCAGCCCCAGCATTTT. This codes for CASSLYFLSVGDTQPQHF.

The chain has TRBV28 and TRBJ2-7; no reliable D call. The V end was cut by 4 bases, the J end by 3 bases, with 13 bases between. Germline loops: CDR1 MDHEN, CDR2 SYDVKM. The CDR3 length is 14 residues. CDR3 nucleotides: TGTGCCAGCAGTTCATCGACACGGTTCTACGAGCAGTACTTC. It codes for CASSSSTRFYEQYF.

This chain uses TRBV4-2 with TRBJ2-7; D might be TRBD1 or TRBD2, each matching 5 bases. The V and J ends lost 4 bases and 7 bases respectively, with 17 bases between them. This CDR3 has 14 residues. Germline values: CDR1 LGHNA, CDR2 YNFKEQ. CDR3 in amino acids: CASSPRDGDLEQYF. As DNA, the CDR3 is TGTGCCAGCAGCCCCCGGGACGGAGACTTGGAGCAGTACTTC.

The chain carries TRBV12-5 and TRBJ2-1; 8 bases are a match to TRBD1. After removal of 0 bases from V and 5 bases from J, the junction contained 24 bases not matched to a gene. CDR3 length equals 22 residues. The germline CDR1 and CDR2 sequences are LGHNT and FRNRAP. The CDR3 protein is CASGLVLPTRQGRFTPNNEQFF. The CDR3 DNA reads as TGTGCTAGTGGTTTGGTTCTACCTACCCGACAGGGGCGTTTCACCCCTAACAATGAGCAGTTCTTC.

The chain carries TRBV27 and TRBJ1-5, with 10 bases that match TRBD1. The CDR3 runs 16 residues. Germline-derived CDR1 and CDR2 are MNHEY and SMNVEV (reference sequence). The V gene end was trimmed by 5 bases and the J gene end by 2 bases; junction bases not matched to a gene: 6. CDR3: CASSTRTGGRNQPQHF. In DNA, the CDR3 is TGTGCCAGCAGTACTAGGACAGGGGGTCGCAATCAGCCCCAGCATTTT.

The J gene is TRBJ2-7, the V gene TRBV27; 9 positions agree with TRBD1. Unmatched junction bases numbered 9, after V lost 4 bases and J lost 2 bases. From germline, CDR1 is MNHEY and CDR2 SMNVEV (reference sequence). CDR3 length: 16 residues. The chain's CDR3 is CASSWGGQGSAYEQYF. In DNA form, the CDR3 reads TGTGCCAGCAGTTGGGGAGGACAGGGGTCTGCCTACGAGCAGTACTTC.

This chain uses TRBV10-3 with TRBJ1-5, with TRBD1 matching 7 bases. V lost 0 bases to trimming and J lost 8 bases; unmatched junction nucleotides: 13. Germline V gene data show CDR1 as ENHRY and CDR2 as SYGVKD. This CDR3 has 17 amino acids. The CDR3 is CAISESLNTGAREPQHF. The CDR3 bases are TGTGCCATCAGTGAGTCGCTGAACACAGGGGCCCGGGAGCCCCAGCATTTT.

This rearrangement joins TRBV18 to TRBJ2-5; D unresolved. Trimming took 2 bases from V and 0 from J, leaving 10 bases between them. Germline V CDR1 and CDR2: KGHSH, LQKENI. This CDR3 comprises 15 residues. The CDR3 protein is CASSPTRLYQETQYF. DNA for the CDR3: TGTGCCAGCTCACCAACTCGTCTATACCAAGAGACCCAGTACTTC. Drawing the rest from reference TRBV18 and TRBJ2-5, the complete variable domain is NAGVMQNPRHLVRRRGQEARLRCSPMKGHSHVYWYRQLPEEGLKFMVYLQKENIIDESGMPKERFSAEFPKEGPSILRIQQVVRGDSAAYFCASSPTRLYQETQYFGPGTRLLVL.

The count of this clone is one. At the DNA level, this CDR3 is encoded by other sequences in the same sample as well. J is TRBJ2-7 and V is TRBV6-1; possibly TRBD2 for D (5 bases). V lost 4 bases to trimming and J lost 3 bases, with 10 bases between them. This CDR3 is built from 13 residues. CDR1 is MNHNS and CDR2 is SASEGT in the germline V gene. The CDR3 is CASSATGSYEQYF. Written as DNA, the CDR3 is TGTGCCAGCAGTGCTACGGGAAGCTACGAGCAGTACTTC.

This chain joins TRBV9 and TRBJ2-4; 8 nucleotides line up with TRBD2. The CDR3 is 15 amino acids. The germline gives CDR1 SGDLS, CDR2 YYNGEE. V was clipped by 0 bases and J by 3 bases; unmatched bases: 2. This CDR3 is CASSVAGTSKNIQYF. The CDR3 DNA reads TGTGCCAGCAGCGTAGCTGGGACTAGCAAAAACATTCAGTACTTC.

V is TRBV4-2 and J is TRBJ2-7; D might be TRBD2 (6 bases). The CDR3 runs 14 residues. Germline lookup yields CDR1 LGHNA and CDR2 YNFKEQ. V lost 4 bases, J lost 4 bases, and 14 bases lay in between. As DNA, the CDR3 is TGTGCCAGCAGCCCGGGGGTGACCAGGTACGAGCAGTACTTC. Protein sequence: CASSPGVTRYEQYF.

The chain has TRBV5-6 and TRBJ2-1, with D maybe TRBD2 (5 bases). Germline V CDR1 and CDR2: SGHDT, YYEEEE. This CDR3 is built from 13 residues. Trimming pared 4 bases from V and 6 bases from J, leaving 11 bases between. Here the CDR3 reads CASSHGEGNEQFF. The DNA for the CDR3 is TGTGCCAGCAGCCACGGAGAGGGCAATGAGCAGTTCTTC. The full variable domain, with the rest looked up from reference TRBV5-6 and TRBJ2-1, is DAGVTQSPTHLIKTRGQQVTLRCSPKSGHDTVSWYQQALGQGPQFIFQYYEEEERQRGNFPDRFSGHQFPNYSSELNVNALLLGDSALYLCASSHGEGNEQFFGPGTRLTVL.

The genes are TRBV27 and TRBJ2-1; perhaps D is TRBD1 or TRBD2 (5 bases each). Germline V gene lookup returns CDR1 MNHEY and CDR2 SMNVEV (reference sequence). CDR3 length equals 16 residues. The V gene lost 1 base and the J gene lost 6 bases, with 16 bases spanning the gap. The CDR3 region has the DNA TGTGCCAGCAGTTTATTACGGGATTCTGGGGCCAATGAGCAGTTCTTC. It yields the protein CASSLLRDSGANEQFF.

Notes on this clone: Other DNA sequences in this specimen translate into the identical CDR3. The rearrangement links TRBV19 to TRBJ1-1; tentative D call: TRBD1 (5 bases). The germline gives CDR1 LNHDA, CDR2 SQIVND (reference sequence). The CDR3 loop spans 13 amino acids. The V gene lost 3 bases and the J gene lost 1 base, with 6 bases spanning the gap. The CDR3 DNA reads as TGTGCCAGTAGTATGGGGGAGAACACTGAAGCTTTCTTT. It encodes CASSMGENTEAFF. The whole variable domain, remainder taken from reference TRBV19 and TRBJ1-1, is DGGITQSPKYLFRKEGQNVTLSCEQNLNHDAMYWYRQDPGQGLRLIYYSQIVNDFQKGDIAEGYSVSREKKESFPLTVTSAQKNPTAFYLCASSMGENTEAFFGQGTRLTVV.

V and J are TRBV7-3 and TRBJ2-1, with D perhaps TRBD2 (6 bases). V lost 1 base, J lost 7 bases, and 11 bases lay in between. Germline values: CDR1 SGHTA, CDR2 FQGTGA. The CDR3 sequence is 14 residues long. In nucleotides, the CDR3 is TGTGCCAGCAGCTTAATAGGCGGGAAGAATGAGCAGTTCTTC. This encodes CASSLIGGKNEQFF.

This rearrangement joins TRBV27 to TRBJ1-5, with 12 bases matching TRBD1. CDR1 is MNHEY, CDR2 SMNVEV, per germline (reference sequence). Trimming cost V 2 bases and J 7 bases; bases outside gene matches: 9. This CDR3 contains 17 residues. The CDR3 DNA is TGTGCCAGCAGTTTAACCCCGGGACAGGGGGCACGGCAGCCCCAGCATTTT. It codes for CASSLTPGQGARQPQHF.

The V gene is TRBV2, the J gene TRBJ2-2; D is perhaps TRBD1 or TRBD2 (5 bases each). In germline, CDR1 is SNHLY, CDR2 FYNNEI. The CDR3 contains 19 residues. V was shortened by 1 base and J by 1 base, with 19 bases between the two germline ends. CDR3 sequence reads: CASSEVGAEGALNTGELFF. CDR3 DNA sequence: TGTGCCAGCAGTGAAGTGGGAGCGGAAGGGGCGCTGAACACCGGGGAGCTGTTTTTT. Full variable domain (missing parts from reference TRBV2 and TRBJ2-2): EPEVTQTPSHQVTQMGQEVILRCVPISNHLYFYWYRQILGQKVEFLVSFYNNEISEKSEIFDDQFSVERPDGSNFTLKIRSTKLEDSAMYFCASSEVGAEGALNTGELFFGEGSRLTVL.